What follows are 27 T cell receptor beta chains derived from one specimen sequenced in a study of blood T cell repertoires in COVID-19. Data came from immunoSEQ multiplex PCR; TCRdb stores just in-frame clones and leaves some out. The table lists 130,000 to 150,000 clones, 75% to 90% of them singletons. The sequencing sample was made of peripheral blood. The receptors shown here come from a woman in her forties or fifties with acute or convalescent COVID-19.

The rearrangement joins TRBV5-1 to TRBJ2-2; 14 nucleotides agree with TRBD2. CDR1 SGHRS and CDR2 YFSETQ come from the germline V gene. With 0 bases clipped from V and 5 bases from J, the junction kept 0 bases outside the gene matches. This CDR3 comprises 16 residues. This CDR3 reads CASSLGTSGGTGELFF. The CDR3 DNA follows: TGCGCCAGCAGCTTGGGGACTAGCGGGGGGACCGGGGAGCTGTTTTTT.

The chain uses TRBV7-6 and TRBJ1-1; no definite D call. CDR1 and CDR2 from the germline V gene are SGHVS and FNYEAQ. This CDR3 is 16 amino acids long. V lost 0 bases, J lost 0 bases, and 11 bases lay in between. The CDR3 nucleotides read TGTGCCAGCAGCTTAGCAAGCGGACGGGTGAACACTGAAGCTTTCTTT. Protein sequence: CASSLASGRVNTEAFF.

This chain links TRBV28 with TRBJ2-3; D is ambiguous. Germline V CDR1 and CDR2: MDHEN, SYDVKM. Deletions cut 6 bases from V and 6 bases from J, with 13 bases between. This CDR3 is built from 13 residues. The CDR3 loop is CASSAGPGDTQYF. As DNA, the CDR3 is TGTGCCAGCAGCGCCGGCCCCGGGGATACGCAGTATTTT.

This sequence joins TRBV19 and TRBJ2-3, with 7 bases that match TRBD1. Looked up from germline, CDR1 is LNHDA and CDR2 is SQIVND (reference sequence). The CDR3 contains 14 residues. The ends lost 5 bases at V and 2 bases at J; junction bases unmatched: 4. The chain's CDR3 is CASSPGTATDTQYF. The CDR3 DNA reads as TGTGCCAGTAGTCCGGGGACAGCCACAGATACGCAGTATTTT.

V gene TRBV11-2 combines with J gene TRBJ1-5, with D uncertain. Germline assignment: CDR1 SGHAT and CDR2 FQNNGV. The CDR3 runs 13 residues. The V and J ends lost 4 bases and 6 bases respectively, with 10 bases between them. CDR3 in DNA: TGTGCCAGCAGCTCATTCGGGAGTCAGCCCCAGCATTTT. It specifies CASSSFGSQPQHF.

The rearrangement links TRBV19 to TRBJ1-2; D not resolved. Per germline, CDR1 LNHDA and CDR2 SQIVND (reference sequence). Trimming removed 3 bases from V and 4 bases from J, with 9 bases in between. This CDR3 contains 13 residues. This chain's CDR3 is CASSIRETYGYTF. The CDR3 region has the DNA TGTGCCAGTAGTATCCGGGAGACCTATGGCTACACCTTC.

The chain recombines TRBV28 with TRBJ2-7, with a weak D call TRBD2 (5 bases). V dropped 7 bases and J dropped 3 bases, with 16 bases sitting between them. Germline lookup yields CDR1 MDHEN and CDR2 SYDVKM. The length of the CDR3 is 14 residues. CDR3 amino acids: CASTVRERDYEQYF. DNA for the CDR3: TGTGCCAGCACCGTCCGGGAAAGGGACTACGAGCAGTACTTC. The whole variable domain, filled in from reference TRBV28 and TRBJ2-7, reads DVKVTQSSRYLVKRTGEKVFLECVQDMDHENMFWYRQDPGLGLRLIYFSYDVKMKEKGDIPEGYSVSREKKERFSLILESASTNQTSMYLCASTVRERDYEQYFGPGTRLTVT.

CDR3 sequence: CASSLSQGFHEQFF. The CDR3 DNA follows: TGTGCCAGCAGTTTGTCCCAGGGGTTCCATGAGCAGTTCTTC. This rearrangement joins TRBV28 to TRBJ2-1; D is perhaps TRBD1 (6 bases). The V and J ends lost 3 bases and 8 bases respectively, with 14 bases between them. Germline CDR1 reads MDHEN; CDR2 reads SYDVKM. This CDR3 region has 14 residues.

This chain links TRBV6-5 with TRBJ1-3, with D perhaps TRBD1 (6 bases). Germline lookup yields CDR1 MNHEY and CDR2 SVGAGI. The CDR3 is 14 amino acids. V gave up 6 bases and J gave up 8 bases, with 17 bases separating them. CDR3 protein: CASRPPGQSDTIYF. CDR3 sequence (DNA): TGTGCCAGCAGGCCCCCCGGACAGTCGGACACCATATATTTT.

The rearrangement joins TRBV5-4 to TRBJ2-3; 9 bases map to TRBD1. There are 15 residues in the CDR3. Germline CDR1 reads SGHNT; CDR2 reads YYREEE (reference sequence). The J segment lost 5 bases and the V segment lost 3 bases, leaving 7 bases of the junction unmatched. CDR3 DNA sequence: TGTGCCAGCAGCTCTGGGACAGGGCTGGGAGATACGCAGTATTTT. Translating it yields CASSSGTGLGDTQYF.

V gene TRBV5-6 combines with J gene TRBJ1-5, with 7 bases lining up with TRBD1. Trimming at V came to 4 bases and at J to 6 bases, leaving 1 base not matched to a gene. The CDR3 runs to 12 residues. The germline V gene has CDR1 SGHDT and CDR2 YYEEEE. DNA for the CDR3: TGTGCCAGCAGCCAGGGGGGTCAGCCCCAGCATTTT. This sequence encodes CASSQGGQPQHF.

CDR3 amino acids: CASGQQGGSYEQYF. The CDR3 region has the DNA TGTGCCAGTGGACAACAGGGGGGGAGTTACGAGCAGTACTTC. V usage is TRBV19 and J usage is TRBJ2-7, with D perhaps TRBD1 (8 bases). Trimming cost V 8 bases and J 4 bases, with 18 bases left between them. Germline assignment: CDR1 LNHDA and CDR2 SQIVND (reference sequence). CDR3 length: 14 residues.

This sequence joins TRBV10-3 and TRBJ1-1; weak D call: TRBD1 (6 bases). Looked up from germline, CDR1 is ENHRY and CDR2 is SYGVKD. The CDR3 spans 12 residues. Deletions cut 3 bases from V and 7 bases from J, with 9 bases between. The CDR3 bases are TGTGCCATCAGTGATAGGGGGTTTGAAGCTTTCTTT. It codes for CAISDRGFEAFF.

This chain uses TRBV9 with TRBJ2-1; 11 bases align to TRBD2. The CDR3 runs 20 residues. Unmatched junction bases numbered 11, after V lost 0 bases and J lost 0 bases. CDR1 and CDR2 (germline): SGDLS, YYNGEE. The CDR3 region is CASSVDALAGVLRSYNEQFF. In DNA, the CDR3 is TGTGCCAGCAGCGTAGACGCACTAGCGGGAGTTCTTCGCTCCTACAATGAGCAGTTCTTC.

V and J are TRBV5-4 and TRBJ2-3; perhaps TRBD2 as D (5 bases). The germline V gene encodes CDR1 SGHNT and CDR2 YYREEE (reference sequence). The CDR3 totals 16 residues. With 1 base removed from V and 0 bases from J, the gap between germline ends came to 12 bases. CDR3 DNA: TGTGCCAGCAGCTTGTACCAGCGGTCTAGCACAGATACGCAGTATTTT. This sequence encodes CASSLYQRSSTDTQYF. The complete variable domain, with remaining parts taken from reference TRBV5-4 and TRBJ2-3, reads ETGVTQSPTHLIKTRGQQVTLRCSSQSGHNTVSWYQQALGQGPQFIFQYYREEENGRGNFPPRFSGLQFPNYSSELNVNALELDDSALYLCASSLYQRSSTDTQYFGPGTRLTVL.

The gene calls are TRBV6-5 and TRBJ1-3, with D perhaps TRBD1 (6 bases). V gave up 8 bases and J gave up 0 bases, with 14 bases separating them. Germline V CDR1 and CDR2: MNHEY, SVGAGI. CDR3 length: 15 residues. This chain's CDR3 is CASGQGSLSGNTIYF. CDR3 in DNA: TGTGCCAGCGGTCAGGGGTCCCTCTCTGGAAACACCATATATTTT.

V usage is TRBV27 and J usage is TRBJ2-2; 8 nucleotides agree with TRBD1. This CDR3 spans 14 amino acids. Germline assignment: CDR1 MNHEY and CDR2 SMNVEV (reference sequence). Trimming cost V 6 bases and J 1 base; bases outside gene matches: 1. The CDR3 nucleotides read TGTGCCAGCAGGGGACAGGTGAACACCGGGGAGCTGTTTTTT. This gives the protein CASRGQVNTGELFF.

The chain is built from TRBV5-8 and TRBJ1-6, with 7 bases identical to TRBD1. Trimming removed 7 bases from V and 7 bases from J; junction bases left unmatched: 8. Germline assignment: CDR1 SGHTS and CDR2 YDEGEE. The CDR3 spans 14 residues. CDR3 nucleotide sequence: TGTGCCAGCCGGACAGGCAGCCTGAATTCACCCCTCCACTTT. It specifies CASRTGSLNSPLHF.

The rearrangement joins TRBV4-2 to TRBJ2-2; perhaps TRBD2 as D (6 bases). Germline assignment: CDR1 LGHNA and CDR2 YNFKEQ. Trimming stripped 0 bases from V and 6 bases from J, with 14 bases between. CDR3 length: 16 residues. In DNA form, the CDR3 reads TGTGCCAGCAGCCAAGAGGACGGGAGTCCACCCGGGGAGCTGTTTTTT. Amino acid sequence: CASSQEDGSPPGELFF.

The chain combines TRBV18 with TRBJ2-3, with TRBD1 matching over 12 bases. V dropped 4 bases and J dropped 1; count of bases not matched to a gene: 3. CDR1 is KGHSH, CDR2 LQKENI, per germline. This CDR3 has 16 residues. CDR3 DNA sequence: TGTGCCAGCTCACGGGGACAGGGGGCGCGCACAGATACGCAGTATTTT. It encodes CASSRGQGARTDTQYF.

This clone qualifies as medium-sized. The chain combines TRBV6-5 with TRBJ2-7, with 9 bases identical to TRBD2. The V segment lost 4 bases and the J segment 2 bases; nucleotides outside the gene matches: 3. This CDR3 has 14 amino acids. Looked up from germline, CDR1 is MNHEY and CDR2 is SVGAGI. CDR3 DNA sequence: TGTGCCAGCAGTTGGACTAGCGACCCCTACGAGCAGTACTTC. This encodes CASSWTSDPYEQYF.

The chain joins TRBV6-1 to TRBJ1-2, with TRBD1 matching 7 bases. CDR1 MNHNS and CDR2 SASEGT come from the germline V gene. CDR3 size: 14 residues. Trimming removed 2 bases from V and 4 bases from J; junction bases left unmatched: 4. The CDR3 sequence is CASSEPGTAYGYTF. The CDR3 bases are TGTGCCAGCAGTGAACCCGGGACAGCCTATGGCTACACCTTC.

This chain uses TRBV2 with TRBJ2-2; 13 nucleotides agree with TRBD2. This CDR3 region has 14 residues. Trimming cost V 9 bases and J 6 bases; bases outside gene matches: 4. CDR1 and CDR2 from the germline V gene are SNHLY and FYNNEI. The CDR3 nucleotides read TGTGCCAGTAAAGGACTAGCGGGAGCCGGGGAGCTGTTTTTT. Encoded protein: CASKGLAGAGELFF.

DNA of the CDR3: TGTGCCAGTAGTATGGGACAGGGCTTGTCCTACGAGCAGTACTTC. Translation gives CASSMGQGLSYEQYF. The rearrangement uses TRBV19 and TRBJ2-7, with 9 bases aligning to TRBD1. V was pared by 3 bases and J by 1 base, with 4 bases of the junction left unmatched. Germline-derived CDR1 and CDR2 are LNHDA and SQIVND (reference sequence). The CDR3 covers 15 residues. Full variable domain (remainder filled in from reference TRBV19 and TRBJ2-7): DGGITQSPKYLFRKEGQNVTLSCEQNLNHDAMYWYRQDPGQGLRLIYYSQIVNDFQKGDIAEGYSVSREKKESFPLTVTSAQKNPTAFYLCASSMGQGLSYEQYFGPGTRLTVT.

This chain's CDR3 is CASSSQGRNEQFF. The CDR3 DNA reads as TGTGCCAGCAGCTCACAGGGGAGAAATGAGCAGTTCTTC. The chain carries TRBV7-3 and TRBJ2-1; TRBD1 aligns across 7 bases. Germline values: CDR1 SGHTA, CDR2 FQGTGA. V trimming: 4 bases; J trimming: 7 bases; junction bases outside the gene matches: 4. This CDR3 spans 13 amino acids.

V and J are TRBV5-1 and TRBJ1-1; D uncertain. This CDR3 has 13 residues. V was trimmed by 4 bases and J by 3 bases, leaving 10 bases between them. Germline CDR1 reads SGHRS; CDR2 reads YFSETQ. The CDR3 protein is CASSRWADTEAFF. DNA of the CDR3: TGCGCCAGCAGCCGCTGGGCAGACACTGAAGCTTTCTTT.

The V and J genes are TRBV6-6 and TRBJ1-5; 9 bases are shared with TRBD1. The CDR3 has 15 residues. After removal of 1 base from V and 3 bases from J, the junction contained 1 base not matched to a gene. Per the germline V gene, CDR1 is MNHNY and CDR2 is SVGAGI (reference sequence). DNA for the CDR3: TGTGCCAGCAGTTACTGGACAGGGGTCAATCAGCCCCAGCATTTT. This translates into CASSYWTGVNQPQHF.